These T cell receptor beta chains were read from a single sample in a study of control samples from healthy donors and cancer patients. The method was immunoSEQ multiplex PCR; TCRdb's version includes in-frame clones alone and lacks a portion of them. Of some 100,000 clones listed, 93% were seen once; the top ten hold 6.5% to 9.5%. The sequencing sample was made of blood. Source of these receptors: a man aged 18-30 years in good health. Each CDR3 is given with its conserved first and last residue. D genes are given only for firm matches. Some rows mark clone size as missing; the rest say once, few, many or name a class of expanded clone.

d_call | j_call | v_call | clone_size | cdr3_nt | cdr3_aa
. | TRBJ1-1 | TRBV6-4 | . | TGTGCCAGCAGTGAATCACCGGGGGCGATCAACACTGAAGCTTTCTTT | CASSESPGAINTEAFF
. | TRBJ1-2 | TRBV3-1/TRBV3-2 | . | TGTGCCAGCAGCCAAGAACGTGTCGAGGTACCGTATGGCTACACCTTC | CASSQERVEVPYGYTF
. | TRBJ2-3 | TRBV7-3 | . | TGTGCCAGCAGCCTAGGGTATAGGGCAGATACGCAGTATTTT | CASSLGYRADTQYF
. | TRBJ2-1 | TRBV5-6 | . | TGTGCCAGCAGCTGGGGCAGCTACCATTACAATGAGCAGTTCTTC | CASSWGSYHYNEQFF
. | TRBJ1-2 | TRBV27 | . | TGTGCCAGCAGTTTATTGGGCAGGACTAACTATGGCTACACCTTC | CASSLLGRTNYGYTF
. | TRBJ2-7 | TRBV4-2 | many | TGTGCCAGCAGCCAAGATCTCGCGAACCGCGGGGAGCAGTACTTC | CASSQDLANRGEQYF
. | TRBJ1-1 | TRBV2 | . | TGTGCCAGCAAAACCTCTAGAAGCACTGAAGCTTTCTTT | CASKTSRSTEAFF
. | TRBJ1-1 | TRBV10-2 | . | TGCGCCAGCAGTGAGTCCGACAGCGAAGCTTTCTTT | CASSESDSEAFF
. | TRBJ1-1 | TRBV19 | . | TGTGCCAGTAGTATTCAGGGGCCGGCGACTGAAGCTTTCTTT | CASSIQGPATEAFF
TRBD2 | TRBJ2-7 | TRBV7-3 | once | TGTGCCAGCAGCTTATTCGCTAGCGGGAGGGGCGAGCAGTACTTC | CASSLFASGRGEQYF
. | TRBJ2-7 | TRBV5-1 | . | TGCGCCAGCAGCTTGGGCGGTCTTACAGAAAGCTCCTACGAGCAGTACTTC | CASSLGGLTESSYEQYF
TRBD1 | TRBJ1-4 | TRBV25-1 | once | TGTGCCAGCACACTCACAGGGGGAAAACTGTTTTTT | CASTLTGGKLFF
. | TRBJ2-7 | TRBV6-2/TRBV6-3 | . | TGTGCCAGCAGCCTACGTTCACAGGGCTACGAGCAGTACTTC | CASSLRSQGYEQYF
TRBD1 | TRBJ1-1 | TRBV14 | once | TGTGCCAGCAGCCTATTAGGGACAGCTTTGAACACTGAAGCTTTCTTT | CASSLLGTALNTEAFF
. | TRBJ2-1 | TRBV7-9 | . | TGTGCCAGCAGCTCAAAGCGAGTCGAGCAGTTCTTC | CASSSKRVEQFF
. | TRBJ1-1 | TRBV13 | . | TGTGCCAGCAGCCTTGGACAGAAGATGAACACTGAAGCTTTCTTT | CASSLGQKMNTEAFF